Given below is one TCR beta chain in context. Its antigen remains unidentified. In germline, CDR1 is SGHNT, CDR2 YYREEE (reference sequence). The CDR3 length is 15 residues. V trimming: 4 bases; J trimming: 1 base; junction bases outside the gene matches: 4. These data are taken from a study of STAT5B mutations in CD4+ large granular lymphocyte leukemia. Whole-study results and caveats: Patient CD4-sorted repertoires looked more clonal than healthy CD4+ repertoires, even without putative leukemic clones. Compared with healthy controls (2/35), patient top clones favored TRBV06 (8/27). No patients shared main leukemic clonotypes, though about 25% appeared at low frequency elsewhere.

The table came from immunoSEQ multiplex PCR; TCRdb's copy has only in-frame clones and leaves some out. The repertoire holds 20,000 or so clones, with over 70% as singletons. Control samples were healthy donors' buffy coats. The chain employs TRBV5-4 and TRBJ2-2, with 7 bases matching TRBD1. The specimen sequenced was CD4+ T cells from blood buffy coats. The origin of this receptor is a human donor in good health. The DNA for the CDR3 is TGTGCCAGCAGCCGGGACAGTTTGAACACCGGGGAGCTGTTTTTT. Its protein product is CASSRDSLNTGELFF.